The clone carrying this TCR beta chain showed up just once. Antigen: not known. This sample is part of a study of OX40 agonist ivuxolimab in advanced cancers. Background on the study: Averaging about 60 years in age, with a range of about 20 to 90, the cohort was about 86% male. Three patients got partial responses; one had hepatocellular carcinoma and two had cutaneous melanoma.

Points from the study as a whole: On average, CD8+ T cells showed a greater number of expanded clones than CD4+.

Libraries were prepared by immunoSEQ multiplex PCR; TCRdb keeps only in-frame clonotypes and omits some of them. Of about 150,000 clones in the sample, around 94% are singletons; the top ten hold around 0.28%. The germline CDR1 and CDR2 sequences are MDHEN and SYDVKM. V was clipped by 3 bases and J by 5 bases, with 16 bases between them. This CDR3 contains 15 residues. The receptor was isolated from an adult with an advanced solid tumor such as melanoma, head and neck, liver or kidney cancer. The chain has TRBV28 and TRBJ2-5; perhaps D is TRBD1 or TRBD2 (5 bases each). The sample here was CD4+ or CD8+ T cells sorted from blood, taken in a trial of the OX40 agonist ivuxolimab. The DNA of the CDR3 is TGTGCCAGCAGTTTGAGGACGGGGCCCAGGGAGACCCAGTACTTC. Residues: CASSLRTGPRETQYF.